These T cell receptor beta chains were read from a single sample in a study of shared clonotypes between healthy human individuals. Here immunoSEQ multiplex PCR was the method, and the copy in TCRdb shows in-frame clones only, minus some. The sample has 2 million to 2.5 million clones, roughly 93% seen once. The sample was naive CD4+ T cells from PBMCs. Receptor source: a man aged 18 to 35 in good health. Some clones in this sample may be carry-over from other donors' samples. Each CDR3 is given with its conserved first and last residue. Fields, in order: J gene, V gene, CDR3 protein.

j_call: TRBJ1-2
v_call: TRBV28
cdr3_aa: CASSWGTGIYGYTF

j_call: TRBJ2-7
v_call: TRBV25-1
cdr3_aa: CASSESQGIGEQYF

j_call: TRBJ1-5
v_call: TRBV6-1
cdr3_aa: CATKGTANQPQHF

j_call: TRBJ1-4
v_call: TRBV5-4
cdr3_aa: CASSFKGTETNEKLFF

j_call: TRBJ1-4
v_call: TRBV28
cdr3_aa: CASSSPSGWPHEKLFF

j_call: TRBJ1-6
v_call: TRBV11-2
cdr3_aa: CASSLANSPLHF

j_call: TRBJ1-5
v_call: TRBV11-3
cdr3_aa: CASSVARDRGRSNQPQHF

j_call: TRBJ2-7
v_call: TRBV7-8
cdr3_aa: CASSLAVGLDEQYF

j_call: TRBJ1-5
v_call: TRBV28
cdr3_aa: CASSLQSNQPQHF

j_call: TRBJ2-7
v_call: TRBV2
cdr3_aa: CASRKLKTGYEQYF

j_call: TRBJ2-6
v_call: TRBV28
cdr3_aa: CASTPLMDRPSSGANVLTF

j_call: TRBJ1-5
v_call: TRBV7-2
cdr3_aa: CASSLTGNQPQHF

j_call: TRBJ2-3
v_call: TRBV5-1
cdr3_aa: CASSQGAGDTQYF

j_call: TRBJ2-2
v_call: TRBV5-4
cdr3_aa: CASSLGWGNTGELFF

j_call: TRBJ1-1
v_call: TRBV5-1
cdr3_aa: CASSANTGGRTEAFF

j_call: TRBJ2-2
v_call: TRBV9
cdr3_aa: CASSVALAVNTGELFF

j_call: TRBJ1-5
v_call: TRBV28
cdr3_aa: CASSFAGSGNQPQHF

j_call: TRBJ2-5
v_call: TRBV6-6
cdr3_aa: CASSTDRGFGETQYF

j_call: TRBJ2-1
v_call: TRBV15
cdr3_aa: CATSSLGLAGVNEQFF

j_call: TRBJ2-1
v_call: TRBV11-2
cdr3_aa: CASSLDRGSYNEQFF

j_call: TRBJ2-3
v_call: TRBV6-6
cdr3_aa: CASKSSSTDTQYF

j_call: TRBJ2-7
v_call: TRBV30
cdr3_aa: CAYSRLGGYEQYF

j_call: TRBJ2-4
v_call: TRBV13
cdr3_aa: CASSLGRGAKNIQYF

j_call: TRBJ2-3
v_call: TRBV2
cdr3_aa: CASRLGLAGVKDTQYF

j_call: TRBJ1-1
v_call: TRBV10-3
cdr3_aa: CAISEGTLVGLRAFF

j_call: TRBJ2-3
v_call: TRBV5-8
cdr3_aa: CASRAGFGTQYF

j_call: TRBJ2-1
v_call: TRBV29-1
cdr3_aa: CSVGYNEQFF

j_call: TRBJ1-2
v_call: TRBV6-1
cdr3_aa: CASRRGSHYGYTF

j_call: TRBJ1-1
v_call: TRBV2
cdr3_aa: CASRDRGGTEAFF

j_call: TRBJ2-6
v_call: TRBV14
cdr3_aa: CASKREVSGANVLTF

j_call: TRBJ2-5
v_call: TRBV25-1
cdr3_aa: CASSRGEGLSLETQYF

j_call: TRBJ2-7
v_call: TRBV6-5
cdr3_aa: CASSYTTGWHYEQYF

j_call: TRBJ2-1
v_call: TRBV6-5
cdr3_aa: CASSYRPGGSYNEQFF

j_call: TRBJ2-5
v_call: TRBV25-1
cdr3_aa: CASSGRQYQETQYF

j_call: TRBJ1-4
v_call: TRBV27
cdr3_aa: CASSSAGQGKKLFF

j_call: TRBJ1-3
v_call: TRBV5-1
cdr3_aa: CASSASPQQGRIGNTIYF

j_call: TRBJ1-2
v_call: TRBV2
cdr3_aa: CASRADSGGYGYTF

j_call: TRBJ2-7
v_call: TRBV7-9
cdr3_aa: CASSPRGREGTYEQYF

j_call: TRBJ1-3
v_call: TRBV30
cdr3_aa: CAWGQGLGNTIYF

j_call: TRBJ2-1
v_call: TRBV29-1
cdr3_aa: CSGAGYNEQFF

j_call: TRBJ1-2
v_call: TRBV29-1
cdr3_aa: CSVGSRGQGNYGYTF

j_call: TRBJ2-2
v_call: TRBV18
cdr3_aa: CASSPRTGAPVGRTNTGELFF

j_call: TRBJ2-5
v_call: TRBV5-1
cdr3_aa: CASSSSVPQPQETQYF

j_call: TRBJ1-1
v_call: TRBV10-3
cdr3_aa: CAISPPGNTEAFF